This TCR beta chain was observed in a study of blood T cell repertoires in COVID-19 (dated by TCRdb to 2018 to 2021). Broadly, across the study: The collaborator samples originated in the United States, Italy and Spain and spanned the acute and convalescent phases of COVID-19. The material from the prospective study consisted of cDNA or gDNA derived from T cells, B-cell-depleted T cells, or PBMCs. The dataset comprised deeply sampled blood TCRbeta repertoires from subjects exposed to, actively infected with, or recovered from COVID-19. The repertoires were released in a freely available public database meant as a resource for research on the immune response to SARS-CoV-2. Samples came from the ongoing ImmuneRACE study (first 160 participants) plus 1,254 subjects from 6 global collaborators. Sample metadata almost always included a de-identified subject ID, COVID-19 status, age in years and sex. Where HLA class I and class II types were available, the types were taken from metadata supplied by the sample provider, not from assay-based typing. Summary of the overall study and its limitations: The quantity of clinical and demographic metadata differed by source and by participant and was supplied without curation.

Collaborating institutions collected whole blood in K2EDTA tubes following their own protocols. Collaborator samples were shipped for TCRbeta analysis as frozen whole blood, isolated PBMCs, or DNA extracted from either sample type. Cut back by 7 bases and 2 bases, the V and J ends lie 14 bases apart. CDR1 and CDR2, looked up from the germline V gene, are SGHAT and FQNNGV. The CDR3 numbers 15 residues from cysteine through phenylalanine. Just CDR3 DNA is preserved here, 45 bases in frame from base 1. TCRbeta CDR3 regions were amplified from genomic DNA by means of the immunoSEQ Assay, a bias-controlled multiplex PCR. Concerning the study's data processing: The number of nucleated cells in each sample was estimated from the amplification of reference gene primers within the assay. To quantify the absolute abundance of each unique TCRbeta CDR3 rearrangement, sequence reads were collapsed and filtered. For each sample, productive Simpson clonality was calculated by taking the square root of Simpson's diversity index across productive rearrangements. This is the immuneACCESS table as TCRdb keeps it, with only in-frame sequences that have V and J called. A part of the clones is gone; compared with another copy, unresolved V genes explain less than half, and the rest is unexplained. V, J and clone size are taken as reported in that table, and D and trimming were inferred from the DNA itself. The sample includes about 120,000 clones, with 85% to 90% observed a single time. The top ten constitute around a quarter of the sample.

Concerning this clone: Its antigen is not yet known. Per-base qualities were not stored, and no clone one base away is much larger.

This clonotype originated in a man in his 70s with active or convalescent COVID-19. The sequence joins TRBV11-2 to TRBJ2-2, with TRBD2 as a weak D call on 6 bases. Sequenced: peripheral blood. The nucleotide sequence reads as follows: TGTGCCAGCAACCCAAGCGGGCTTAACACCGGGGAGCTGTTTTTT. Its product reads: CASNPSGLNTGELFF.